These 18 T cell receptor beta chains share one sample of origin, sequenced in a study of T cell changes during pregnancy in multiple sclerosis (dated by TCRdb to between 2018 and 2021). Library prep was done by the immunoSEQ multiplex PCR assay. TCRdb retrieved this table from immuneACCESS and kept in-frame rearrangements only. Not all clones are present; in checked studies, unresolved V genes account for under half, and no reason is known for the remainder. The sample contains tens of thousands of clones, 70% to 90% of them found a single time. Approximately 0.92% of the sample lies in the top ten. Here the sequenced sample was CD4+ T cells from peripheral blood mononuclear cells, taken after pregnancy. These receptor sequences come from a female donor with multiple sclerosis, enrolled in a pregnancy study.

The chain uses TRBV4-3 and TRBJ2-5; 7 bases line up with TRBD2. V was clipped by 0 bases and J by 7 bases; unmatched bases: 8. This CDR3 has 15 amino acids. Germline lookup yields CDR1 LGHNA and CDR2 YSLEER. DNA of the CDR3: TGCGCCAGCAGCCAAGAGTTTTTCGGGGGGTTGACCCAGTACTTC. Protein sequence: CASSQEFFGGLTQYF.

The chain links TRBV13 to TRBJ2-3; TRBD2 matches 9 bases. V trimming: 5 bases; J trimming: 1 base; junction bases outside the gene matches: 1. CDR1 PRHDT and CDR2 FYEKMQ come from the germline V gene (reference sequence). This CDR3 region has 14 residues. The CDR3: CASSRLAGTDTQYF. CDR3 coding DNA: TGTGCCAGCAGCCGACTAGCGGGCACAGATACGCAGTATTTT.

The genes are TRBV9 and TRBJ2-3; no clear D gene. Trimming shortened V by 4 bases and J by 3 bases, and 12 bases separated the two germline ends. The CDR3 totals 14 residues. CDR1 and CDR2 from the germline V gene are SGDLS and YYNGEE. The CDR3 nucleotides are TGTGCCAGCAGCCCCACGGTGCAAACAGATACGCAGTATTTT. Its protein product is CASSPTVQTDTQYF.

CDR3 in DNA: TGTGCCTGGAGTCCCTCAGGCGACCAGCCCCAGCATTTT. It yields the protein CAWSPSGDQPQHF. The gene calls are TRBV30 and TRBJ1-5; unclear D gene. CDR1 GTSNPN and CDR2 SVGIG come from the germline V gene (reference sequence). The CDR3 extends over 13 amino acids. V lost 2 bases and J lost 7, with 12 bases in between.

The CDR3 coding sequence is TGTGCCAGCTCACCCAGGGGGATGGATGAAAAACTGTTTTTT. This encodes CASSPRGMDEKLFF. The rearrangement joins TRBV18 to TRBJ1-4; 7 nucleotides align to TRBD1. Germline lookup yields CDR1 KGHSH and CDR2 LQKENI. This CDR3 is built from 14 residues. V lost 3 bases, J lost 6 bases, and 4 bases stayed unmatched.

The rearrangement joins TRBV20-1 to TRBJ2-1; tentatively, D is TRBD1 (5 bases). V lost 3 bases, J lost 8 bases, and 8 bases lay in between. Per germline, CDR1 DFQATT and CDR2 SNEGSKA (reference sequence). The CDR3 runs 11 residues. The DNA of the CDR3 is TGCAGTGCTAGGGGGCGGCATGAGCAGTTCTTC. Protein product: CSARGRHEQFF.

The V and J genes are TRBV18 and TRBJ1-3; no reliable D call. Germline CDR1 is KGHSH and CDR2 is LQKENI. The CDR3 spans 14 residues. V lost 3 bases and J lost 7, with 13 bases in between. Here the CDR3 reads CASSPRGGLNTIYF. For the CDR3, the DNA is TGTGCCAGCTCACCTCGGGGAGGTCTGAACACCATATATTTT.

The chain joins TRBV30 to TRBJ1-3; D might be TRBD1 (6 bases). CDR3 length: 16 amino acids. Deletions cut 2 bases from V and 0 bases from J, with 14 bases between. Germline V gene sequence: CDR1 GTSNPN, CDR2 SVGIG (reference sequence). In DNA form, the CDR3 reads TGTGCCTGGAGTTGGGGGCTTTCAAGCTCTGGAAACACCATATATTTT. It translates to CAWSWGLSSSGNTIYF.

The gene calls are TRBV18 and TRBJ2-3; possibly TRBD2 for D (5 bases). The germline V and J ends were trimmed by 5 bases and 6 bases, with 15 bases remaining between them. The length of the CDR3 is 14 residues. CDR1 is KGHSH and CDR2 is LQKENI in the germline V gene. The CDR3 DNA reads TGTGCCAGCTCATCCTACGGGAATTGGGATACGCAGTATTTT. Amino acid sequence: CASSSYGNWDTQYF.

This chain links TRBV2 with TRBJ1-1; TRBD1 is a possible D gene (5 bases). Germline V gives CDR1 SNHLY, CDR2 FYNNEI. The CDR3 loop spans 15 amino acids. V was clipped by 7 bases and J by 1 base, with 16 bases between them. The DNA of the CDR3 is TGTGCCAGCACTATTTTCCAGACAGCGAACACTGAAGCTTTCTTT. Residues: CASTIFQTANTEAFF.

The CDR3 protein is CASGTGPTYEQYF. The DNA for the CDR3 is TGTGCCAGCGGCACAGGACCGACCTACGAGCAGTACTTC. The gene calls are TRBV7-9 and TRBJ2-7, with D tentatively TRBD1 (5 bases). The V end was cut by 8 bases, the J end by 2 bases, with 13 bases between. Germline V gives CDR1 SEHNR, CDR2 FQNEAQ (reference sequence). The CDR3 has 13 residues.

The genes are TRBV7-5 and TRBJ1-2. TRBV7-5 is shown as a pseudogene. This CDR3 has 16 amino acids. CDR3 protein: CARSPYAVVANYGYTF. DNA for the CDR3: TGTGCCAGAAGCCCATACGCGGTTGTCGCTAACTATGGCTACACCTTC.

The chain recombines TRBV27 with TRBJ2-7, with unresolved D. Germline V gene sequence: CDR1 MNHEY, CDR2 SMNVEV (reference sequence). Trimming removed 5 bases from V and 2 bases from J, with 10 bases in between. This CDR3 has 13 residues. The CDR3 coding sequence is TGTGCCAGCAGTCGAACCGGTACCTACGAGCAGTACTTC. Its protein product is CASSRTGTYEQYF.

This sequence joins TRBV7-9 and TRBJ1-1, with a weak D call TRBD1 (6 bases). Germline lookup yields CDR1 SEHNR and CDR2 FQNEAQ (reference sequence). CDR3 length: 15 residues. With 0 bases removed from V and 3 bases from J, the gap between germline ends came to 11 bases. CDR3 region: CASSLASYRDTEAFF. The CDR3 nucleotides are TGTGCCAGCAGCTTAGCCTCCTACAGGGACACTGAAGCTTTCTTT.

V gene TRBV5-4 combines with J gene TRBJ2-1, with unresolved D. There are 16 residues in the CDR3. V was pared by 4 bases and J by 3 bases, with 17 bases between. Germline lookup yields CDR1 SGHNT and CDR2 YYREEE (reference sequence). The CDR3 coding sequence is TGTGCCAGCAGCGGGCGATCGAATCGGTTCTACAATGAGCAGTTCTTC. Its translation is CASSGRSNRFYNEQFF.

The chain is built from TRBV28 and TRBJ1-1, with 9 bases aligning to TRBD1. This CDR3 spans 13 amino acids. The J segment lost 3 bases and the V segment lost 7 bases, leaving 3 bases of the junction unmatched. From germline, CDR1 is MDHEN and CDR2 SYDVKM. CDR3 sequence reads: CASTGTGYTEAFF. The CDR3, as DNA: TGTGCCAGCACAGGGACAGGGTACACTGAAGCTTTCTTT.

The chain is built from TRBV7-2 and TRBJ1-2, with 8 bases fitting TRBD1. The CDR3 sequence is 14 residues long. Trimming took 1 base from V and 4 from J; bases not matched to a gene: 2. Germline V gene data show CDR1 as SGHTA and CDR2 as FQGNSA. The CDR3 here is CASSLDGQGYGYTF. CDR3 nucleotide sequence: TGTGCCAGCAGCTTAGACGGACAGGGCTATGGCTACACCTTC.

The genes are TRBV2 and TRBJ1-6; 7 positions match TRBD1. Unmatched junction bases numbered 10, after V lost 10 bases and J lost 7 bases. This CDR3 contains 14 residues. CDR1 is SNHLY, CDR2 FYNNEI, per germline. The CDR3 is CATNIGGANSPLHF. In nucleotides, the CDR3 is TGTGCCACAAACATAGGGGGCGCGAATTCACCCCTCCACTTT.